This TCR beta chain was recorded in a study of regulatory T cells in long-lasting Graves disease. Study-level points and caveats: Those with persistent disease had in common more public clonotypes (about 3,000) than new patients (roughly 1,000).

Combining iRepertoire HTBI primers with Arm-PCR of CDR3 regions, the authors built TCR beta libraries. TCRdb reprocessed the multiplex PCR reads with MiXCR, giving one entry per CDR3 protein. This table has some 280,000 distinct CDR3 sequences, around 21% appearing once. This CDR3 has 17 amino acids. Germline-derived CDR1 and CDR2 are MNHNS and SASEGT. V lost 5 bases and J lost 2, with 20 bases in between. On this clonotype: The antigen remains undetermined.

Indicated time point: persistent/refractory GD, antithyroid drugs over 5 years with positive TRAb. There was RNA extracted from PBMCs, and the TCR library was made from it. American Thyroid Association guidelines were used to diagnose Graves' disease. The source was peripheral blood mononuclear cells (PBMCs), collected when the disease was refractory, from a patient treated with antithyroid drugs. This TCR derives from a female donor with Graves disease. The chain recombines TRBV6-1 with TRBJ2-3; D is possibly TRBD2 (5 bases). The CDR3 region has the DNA TGTGCCAGCAGTAGAGGGAACACTCGCTACTACACAGATACGCAGTATTTT. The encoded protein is CASSRGNTRYYTDTQYF.